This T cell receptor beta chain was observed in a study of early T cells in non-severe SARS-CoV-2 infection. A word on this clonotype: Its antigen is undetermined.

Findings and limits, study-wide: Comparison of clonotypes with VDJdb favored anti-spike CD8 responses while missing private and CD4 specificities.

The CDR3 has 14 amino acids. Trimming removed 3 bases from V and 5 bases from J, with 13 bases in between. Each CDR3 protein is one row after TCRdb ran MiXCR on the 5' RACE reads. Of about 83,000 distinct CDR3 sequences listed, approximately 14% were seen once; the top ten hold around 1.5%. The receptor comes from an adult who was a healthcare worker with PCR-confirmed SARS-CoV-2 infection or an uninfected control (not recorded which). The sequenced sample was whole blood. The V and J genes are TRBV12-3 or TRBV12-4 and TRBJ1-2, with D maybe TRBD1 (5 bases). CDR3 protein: CASSFGAREYGYTF. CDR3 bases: TGTGCCAGCAGTTTTGGGGCCAGGGAATATGGCTACACCTTC.